This T cell receptor (beta chain) originates from a study of PD-L1 blockade in urothelial cancer. Looking at the study overall: Blood analyses occurred 3 weeks (second dose) and 6 weeks post treatment start.

Time point described: peripheral blood 6 weeks after treatment start. This CDR3 is 16 amino acids long. Looked up from germline, CDR1 is SQVTM and CDR2 is ANQGSEA. Trimming removed 7 bases from V and 16 bases from J; junction bases left unmatched: 24. Clones were sequenced by immunoSEQ multiplex PCR, and TCRdb holds only the in-frame ones, with some missing. The sample has 120,000 or so clones, about 82% seen once. J is TRBJ2-1 and V is TRBV29-1; TRBD2 agrees at 11 bases. The sequence was collected from a man in his forties or fifties with urothelial cancer. The specimen comprised PBMCs, sampled around atezolizumab (anti-PD-L1) treatment. Here the CDR3 DNA reads TGCAGCGCCTCGAAGGGGACTAGCGGTATAGAACGAGCATGCTTCTTC. This gives the protein CSASKGTSGIERACFF.